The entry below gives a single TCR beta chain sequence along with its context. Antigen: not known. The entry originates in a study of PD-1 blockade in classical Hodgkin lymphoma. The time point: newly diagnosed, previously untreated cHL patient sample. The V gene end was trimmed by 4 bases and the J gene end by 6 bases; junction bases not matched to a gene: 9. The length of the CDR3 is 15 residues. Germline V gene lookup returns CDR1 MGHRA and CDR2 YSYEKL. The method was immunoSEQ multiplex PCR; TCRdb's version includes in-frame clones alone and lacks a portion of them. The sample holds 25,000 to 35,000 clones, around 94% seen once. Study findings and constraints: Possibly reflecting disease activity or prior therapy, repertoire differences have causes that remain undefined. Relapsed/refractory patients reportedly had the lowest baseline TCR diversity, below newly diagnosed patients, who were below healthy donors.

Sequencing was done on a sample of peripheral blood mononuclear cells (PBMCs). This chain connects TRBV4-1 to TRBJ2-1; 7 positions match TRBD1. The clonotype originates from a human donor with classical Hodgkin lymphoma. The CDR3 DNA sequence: TGCGCCAGCAGCCGACAGGGCCGTGGGGCCAATGAGCAGTTCTTC. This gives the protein CASSRQGRGANEQFF.